This TCR beta chain was captured in a study of T cells in Graves' hyperthyroidism and ophthalmopathy. The CDR3 length is 14 residues. Trimming removed 7 bases at V and 6 bases at J, with 16 bases between. Germline loops: CDR1 LNHDA, CDR2 SQIVND (reference sequence). There were TCR beta CDR3 regions amplified from RNA transcripts. The HTBI primer set was used in a first-round RT-PCR of the TCR CDR3. MiXCR, run by TCRdb on the multiplex PCR reads, gives a single entry per CDR3 protein. The sample records around 700,000 distinct CDR3 sequences, roughly a third being singletons. Stable disease denoted Graves' hyperthyroidism without ophthalmopathy progression within 18 months. This clonotype turned up a few times.

This sequence was found in a woman aged 40 to 50 with Graves' hyperthyroidism. The sample was blood. The rearrangement uses TRBV19 and TRBJ1-5, with no clear D. CDR3 nucleotides: TGTGCCAGTACTGCCGTCCTTGCCGGTCAGCCCCAGCATTTT. It is translated as CASTAVLAGQPQHF.